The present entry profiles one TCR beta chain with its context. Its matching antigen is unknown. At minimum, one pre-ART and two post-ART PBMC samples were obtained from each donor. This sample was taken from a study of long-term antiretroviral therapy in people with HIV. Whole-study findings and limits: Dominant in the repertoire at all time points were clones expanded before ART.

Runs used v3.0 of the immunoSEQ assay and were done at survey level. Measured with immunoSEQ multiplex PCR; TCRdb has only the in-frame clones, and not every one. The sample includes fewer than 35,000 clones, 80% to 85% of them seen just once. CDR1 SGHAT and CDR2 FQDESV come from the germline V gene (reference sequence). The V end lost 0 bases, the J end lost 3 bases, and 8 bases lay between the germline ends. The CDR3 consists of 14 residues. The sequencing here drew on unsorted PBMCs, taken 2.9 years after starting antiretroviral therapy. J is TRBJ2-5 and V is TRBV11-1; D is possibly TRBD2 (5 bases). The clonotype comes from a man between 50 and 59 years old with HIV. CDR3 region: CASSLALGEETQYF. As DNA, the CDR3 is TGTGCCAGCAGCTTAGCCCTGGGAGAAGAGACCCAGTACTTC.